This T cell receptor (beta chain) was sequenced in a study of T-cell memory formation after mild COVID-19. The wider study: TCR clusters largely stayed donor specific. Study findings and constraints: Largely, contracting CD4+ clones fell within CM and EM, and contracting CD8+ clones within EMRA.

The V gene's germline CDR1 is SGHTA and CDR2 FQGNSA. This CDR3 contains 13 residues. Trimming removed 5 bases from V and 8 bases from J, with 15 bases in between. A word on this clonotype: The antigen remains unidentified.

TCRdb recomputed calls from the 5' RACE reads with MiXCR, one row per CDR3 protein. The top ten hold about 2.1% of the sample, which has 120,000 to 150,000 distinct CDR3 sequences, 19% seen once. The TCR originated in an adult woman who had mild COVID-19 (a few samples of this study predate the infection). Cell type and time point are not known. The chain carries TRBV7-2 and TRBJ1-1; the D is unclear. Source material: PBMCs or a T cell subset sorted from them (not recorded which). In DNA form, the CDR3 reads TGTGCCAGCAGCCCACCGGGGTTAAGGGAAGCTTTCTTT. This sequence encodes CASSPPGLREAFF.